This entry lists 2 T cell receptor beta chains sequenced from one sample in a study of cytomegalovirus exposure and HLA in healthy donors. PCR was performed using 60 Vbeta and 13 Jbeta primers. Sequenced by immunoSEQ multiplex PCR; TCRdb stores in-frame clones only, minus some. The data show under 200,000 clones, with approximately 81% seen just once and around 6.7% held by the top ten. The sample was PBMCs. These receptors were obtained from a woman between 25 and 40 years old in good health and CMV-seropositive.

This rearrangement joins TRBV7-9 to TRBJ2-5, with TRBD2 as a possible D gene (6 bases). The J call is in doubt because the DNA end fits TRBJ2-7 better. The CDR3 runs 16 residues. Germline CDR1 reads SEHNR; CDR2 reads FQNEAQ (reference sequence). The CDR3 protein is CASSSPIRDSSAEQYF. CDR3 nucleotides: TGTGCCAGCAGCTCTCCGATCCGGGACTCTTCCGCCGAGCAGTACTTC.

This chain uses TRBV13 with TRBJ2-7, with 10 bases that match TRBD2. CDR3 size: 15 residues. Trimming cost V 5 bases and J 4 bases; bases outside gene matches: 8. CDR1 is PRHDT and CDR2 is FYEKMQ in the germline V gene (reference sequence). This CDR3 is CASSPRLAGGYEQYF. In nucleotides, the CDR3 is TGTGCCAGCAGCCCCCGTTTAGCGGGGGGTTACGAGCAGTACTTC.